This passage covers 30 T cell receptor beta chains from one sample sequenced in a study of T-cell memory formation after mild COVID-19. MiXCR was run by TCRdb on the 5' RACE reads, yielding one entry per CDR3 protein. The data show fewer than 60,000 distinct CDR3 sequences, less than 35% seen once. The sequencing input was PBMCs or a T cell subset sorted from them (not recorded which). These receptors originate from a man between 18 and 35 years old who had mild COVID-19 (a few samples of this study predate the infection). Cell type and time point are not known.

As to this clonotype: A junction end diverges from the germline sequence, so it may reflect a read error. J is TRBJ2-7 and V is TRBV6-2 or TRBV6-3; 8 bases are a match to TRBD1. The CDR3 consists of 11 residues. Germline V gene sequence: CDR1 MNHEY, CDR2 SVGEGT. DNA for the CDR3: TGTGCCGTCGACAGGGGCCACGATCAGTACTTC. Amino acid sequence: CAVDRGHDQYF.

This clonotype was counted a few times. The rearrangement uses TRBV5-1 and TRBJ2-7; the D gene is possibly TRBD2 (7 bases). This CDR3 is 13 amino acids long. V gave up 5 bases and J gave up 5 bases, with 14 bases separating them. The germline gives CDR1 SGHRS, CDR2 YFSETQ. The CDR3 here is CASRRGGVDEQYF. The CDR3 nucleotides read TGCGCCAGCAGGAGGGGGGGCGTCGACGAGCAGTACTTC.

This clonotype was recorded a few times. The chain carries TRBV13 and TRBJ2-7; D is unclear. This CDR3 region has 15 residues. Germline lookup yields CDR1 PRHDT and CDR2 FYEKMQ (reference sequence). V lost 1 base to trimming and J lost 5 bases, with 15 bases between them. CDR3 sequence: CASSLDPGGMNEQYF. CDR3 coding DNA: TGTGCCAGCAGCTTAGATCCGGGTGGCATGAACGAGCAGTACTTC.

This clonotype was picked up many times. The chain recombines TRBV6-5 with TRBJ1-1; no definite D call. The CDR3 is made up of 13 amino acids. Germline V gene data show CDR1 as MNHEY and CDR2 as SVGAGI. Deletions cut 2 bases from V and 1 base from J, with 5 bases between. CDR3 nucleotide sequence: TGTGCCAGCAGTTACAGGGCGAACACTGAAGCTTTCTTT. Translation: CASSYRANTEAFF.

This clonotype showed up just a few times. The V gene is TRBV6-5, the J gene TRBJ1-2, with 7 bases lining up with TRBD1. The CDR3 length is 13 residues. With V trimmed by 4 bases and J by 4 bases, 3 bases remained unmatched. Germline lookup yields CDR1 MNHEY and CDR2 SVGAGI. CDR3 DNA: TGTGCCAGCAGTTTACAGGGGTTCTATGGCTACACCTTC. Its protein is CASSLQGFYGYTF.

This chain uses TRBV6-5 with TRBJ2-6; D remains ambiguous. V was pared by 5 bases and J by 4 bases, with 12 bases between. CDR1 MNHEY and CDR2 SVGAGI come from the germline V gene. The CDR3 is 15 amino acids. The chain's CDR3 is CASSPARLGANVLTF. CDR3 DNA sequence: TGTGCCAGCAGTCCCGCTAGGCTGGGGGCCAACGTCCTGACTTTC.

This clonotype has a handful of counts. This sequence joins TRBV29-1 and TRBJ1-3; no reliable D call. Germline lookup yields CDR1 SQVTM and CDR2 ANQGSEA. The CDR3 is 11 amino acids. The CDR3 DNA sequence: TGCAATTCGGGTTTTGGAAACACCATATATTTT. This codes for CNSGFGNTIYF.

The chain links TRBV5-4 to TRBJ2-5; 7 bases agree with TRBD1. The V and J ends lost 2 bases and 5 bases, in that order; junction bases with no gene match: 3. This CDR3 is built from 13 residues. Germline assignment: CDR1 SGHNT and CDR2 YYREEE (reference sequence). DNA for the CDR3: TGTGCCAGCAGCTTTCAGGGGGTCGAGACCCAGTACTTC. Residues: CASSFQGVETQYF. The whole variable domain, remainder taken from reference TRBV5-4 and TRBJ2-5, is ETGVTQSPTHLIKTRGQQVTLRCSSQSGHNTVSWYQQALGQGPQFIFQYYREEENGRGNFPPRFSGLQFPNYSSELNVNALELDDSALYLCASSFQGVETQYFGPGTRLLVL.

The chain is built from TRBV5-1 and TRBJ2-4; D is undetermined. The CDR3 is 17 amino acids. CDR1 is SGHRS and CDR2 is YFSETQ in the germline V gene. V was pared by 0 bases and J by 0 bases, with 13 bases between. The CDR3: CASSLVRQRLAKNIQYF. CDR3 bases: TGCGCCAGCAGCTTGGTACGGCAGAGACTAGCCAAAAACATTCAGTACTTC.

The chain employs TRBV6-6 and TRBJ2-3, with TRBD2 matching 8 bases. Trimming cost V 6 bases and J 0 bases; bases outside gene matches: 5. Germline V CDR1 and CDR2: MNHNY, SVGAGI (reference sequence). The length of the CDR3 is 15 residues. In DNA, the CDR3 is TGTGCCAGCAGCCCTCAGCGGGGGAGCACAGATACGCAGTATTTT. It encodes CASSPQRGSTDTQYF.

This clonotype showed up just a few times. The rearrangement uses TRBV20-1 and TRBJ2-7; D is unclear. Trimming shortened V by 0 bases and J by 4 bases, and 13 bases separated the two germline ends. The length of the CDR3 is 14 residues. Germline-derived CDR1 and CDR2 are DFQATT and SNEGSKA (reference sequence). DNA of the CDR3: TGCAGTGCTAGAGATGTTGGGCAAAAGTACGAGCAGTACGTC. Its translation: CSARDVGQKYEQYV.

This clonotype was counted a few times. The rearrangement uses TRBV9 and TRBJ2-7; D possibly corresponds to TRBD1 (6 bases). Germline CDR1 SGDLS, CDR2 YYNGEE. This CDR3 region has 15 residues. Trimming stripped 4 bases from V and 3 bases from J, with 17 bases between. CDR3 DNA: TGTGCCAGCAGCCCCCGAGACAGGCTCCACTACGAGCAGTACTTC. The encoded protein is CASSPRDRLHYEQYF.

The V call is TRBV20-1, the J call TRBJ1-1; D gene ambiguous. The V and J ends lost 0 bases and 0 bases respectively, with 11 bases between them. The V gene's germline CDR1 is DFQATT and CDR2 SNEGSKA (reference sequence). There are 15 residues in the CDR3. CDR3 region: CSARDGLVLNTEAFF. The CDR3 coding sequence is TGCAGTGCTAGAGATGGGTTGGTTCTGAACACTGAAGCTTTCTTT.

V is TRBV10-3 and J is TRBJ2-3, with D perhaps TRBD2 (6 bases). The germline V gene encodes CDR1 ENHRY and CDR2 SYGVKD. This CDR3 is 11 amino acids long. V was cut by 6 bases and J by 11 bases, with 12 bases left in between. In DNA form, the CDR3 reads TGTGCCATCAGGCGGGACTCCCAGCAGTATTTT. Protein: CAIRRDSQQYF.

This clonotype was counted only a few times. The V gene is TRBV5-5, the J gene TRBJ2-3; no clear D. Trimming stripped 3 bases from V and 1 base from J, with 9 bases between. Germline assignment: CDR1 SGHKS and CDR2 YYEKEE (reference sequence). The CDR3 consists of 14 residues. The CDR3 nucleotides read TGTGCCAGCAGCTCCCTCGTGGGCACAGATACGCAGTATTTT. This gives the protein CASSSLVGTDTQYF.

The rearrangement links TRBV7-6 to TRBJ1-4; weak D call: TRBD1 (6 bases). Trimming cost V 4 bases and J 10 bases, with 13 bases left between them. The V gene's germline CDR1 is SGHVS and CDR2 FNYEAQ. The length of the CDR3 is 13 residues. The CDR3 coding sequence is TGTGCCAGCAGCTCTGACGGAGGGGGAAAACTGTTTTTT. The encoded protein is CASSSDGGGKLFF. The full variable domain, in which reference TRBV7-6 and TRBJ1-4 provide the parts outside the CDR3, is GAGVSQSPRYKVTKRGQDVALRCDPISGHVSLYWYRQALGQGPEFLTYFNYEAQQDKSGLPNDRFSAERPEGSISTLTIQRTEQRDSAMYRCASSSDGGGKLFFGSGTQLSVL.

J is TRBJ2-2 and V is TRBV9, with no clear D. CDR3 size: 13 residues. Germline values: CDR1 SGDLS, CDR2 YYNGEE. The V gene lost 7 bases and the J gene lost 1 base, with 8 bases spanning the gap. In DNA form, the CDR3 reads TGTGCCAGCGTTTACGAGAACACCGGGGAGCTGTTTTTT. This codes for CASVYENTGELFF.

The chain is built from TRBV11-2 and TRBJ2-5; D ambiguous. V was cut by 1 base and J by 4 bases, with 4 bases left in between. Germline V gene data show CDR1 as SGHAT and CDR2 as FQNNGV. CDR3 length: 12 amino acids. In nucleotides, the CDR3 is TGTGCCAGCAGCTTAGGCAGAGAGACCCAGTACTTC. Its translation: CASSLGRETQYF. Drawing the rest from reference TRBV11-2 and TRBJ2-5, the complete variable domain is EAGVAQSPRYKIIEKRQSVAFWCNPISGHATLYWYQQILGQGPKLLIQFQNNGVVDDSQLPKDRFSAERLKGVDSTLKIQPAKLEDSAVYLCASSLGRETQYFGPGTRLLVL.

J is TRBJ2-7 and V is TRBV6-5, with D unclear. Germline lookup yields CDR1 MNHEY and CDR2 SVGAGI. Trimming removed 2 bases from V and 5 bases from J, with 13 bases in between. CDR3 size: 14 residues. The CDR3 is CASSYSPDVNEQYF. The CDR3 coding sequence is TGTGCCAGCAGTTACAGTCCGGACGTCAACGAGCAGTACTTC.

This clonotype was found a few times. V and J are TRBV7-9 and TRBJ2-3; the match to TRBD2 covers 8 bases. The CDR3 runs 16 residues. Unmatched junction bases numbered 10, after V lost 5 bases and J lost 3 bases. The germline V gene has CDR1 SEHNR and CDR2 FQNEAQ (reference sequence). CDR3 amino acids: CASSPSGLAETDTQYF. CDR3 nucleotide sequence: TGTGCCAGCAGCCCCTCCGGACTAGCAGAAACAGATACGCAGTATTTT.

This clonotype came up many times. The V gene is TRBV4-2, the J gene TRBJ2-2; D remains unclear. The CDR3 runs to 12 residues. CDR1 LGHNA and CDR2 YNFKEQ come from the germline V gene. V was pared by 4 bases and J by 1 base, with 1 base between. The CDR3 bases are TGTGCCAGCAGCCTGAACACCGGGGAGCTGTTTTTT. Encoded protein: CASSLNTGELFF.

The CDR3 nucleotides are TGTGCCAGCAGCGTAGGCGGGGGGGAGCTGTTTTTT. Its translation: CASSVGGGELFF. J is TRBJ2-2 and V is TRBV9; perhaps TRBD2 as D (5 bases). This CDR3 contains 12 residues. Trimming removed 0 bases from V and 8 bases from J, with 5 bases in between. From germline, CDR1 is SGDLS and CDR2 YYNGEE. Full variable domain (outside the CDR3, taken from reference TRBV9 and TRBJ2-2): DSGVTQTPKHLITATGQRVTLRCSPRSGDLSVYWYQQSLDQGLQFLIQYYNGEERAKGNILERFSAQQFPDLHSELNLSSLELGDSALYFCASSVGGGELFFGEGSRLTVL.

CDR3 nucleotide sequence: TGTGCCAGCAGCTTTACTAGCGGGGACGACGGGGAGCTGTTTTTT. It codes for CASSFTSGDDGELFF. The V gene is TRBV7-6, the J gene TRBJ2-2, with TRBD2 identical over 10 bases. The CDR3 runs to 15 residues. The germline gives CDR1 SGHVS, CDR2 FNYEAQ. With 3 bases clipped from V and 7 bases from J, the junction kept 5 bases outside the gene matches.

This clonotype was seen a single time. The chain has TRBV19 and TRBJ2-7; 7 nucleotides line up with TRBD1. The CDR3 length is 15 residues. Germline loops: CDR1 LNHDA, CDR2 SQIVND (reference sequence). Losses at the gene ends were 5 bases for V and 3 bases for J; bases not matched to a gene: 10. The CDR3 loop reads CASSDRWDSDYEQYF. The DNA for the CDR3 is TGTGCCAGTAGTGACAGATGGGACAGCGACTACGAGCAGTACTTC.

The rearrangement joins TRBV28 to TRBJ2-1, with TRBD2 as a possible D gene (6 bases). The CDR3 length is 14 residues. Germline-derived CDR1 and CDR2 are MDHEN and SYDVKM. With 2 bases removed from V and 2 bases from J, the gap between germline ends came to 7 bases. The CDR3 bases are TGTGCCAGCAGTTTAGCGGGACCCTACAATGAGCAGTTCTTC. Amino acids: CASSLAGPYNEQFF.

This clonotype was counted between two and nine times. This chain links TRBV6-5 with TRBJ2-7; no definite D call. CDR3 length: 12 amino acids. Trimming took off 2 bases at V and 7 bases at J, with 9 bases between the two ends. CDR1 is MNHEY and CDR2 is SVGAGI in the germline V gene. The DNA of the CDR3 is TGTGCCAGCAGTTACCCCCCCCGGGAGCAGTACTTC. Protein product: CASSYPPREQYF.

In its sample, this clonotype was seen a few times. The rearrangement uses TRBV12-3 or TRBV12-4 and TRBJ1-4; D is undetermined. V lost 5 bases and J lost 12, with 19 bases in between. The CDR3 has 14 residues. CDR3 bases: TGTGCCAGCAGTCCTTCCGAAGGGTGGAATCAACTGTTTTTT. It yields the protein CASSPSEGWNQLFF.

V and J are TRBV6-6 and TRBJ2-5; D not resolved. The CDR3 loop spans 14 amino acids. Trimming left V 3 bases short and J 0 bases short, with 8 bases between. Germline lookup yields CDR1 MNHNY and CDR2 SVGAGI (reference sequence). The CDR3 loop is CASSYLGNQETQYF. The CDR3 nucleotides are TGTGCCAGCAGTTATTTGGGAAACCAAGAGACCCAGTACTTC.

The chain links TRBV6-6 to TRBJ2-1; no clear D gene. Trimming took 6 bases from V and 3 from J, leaving 3 bases between them. Germline V CDR1 and CDR2: MNHNY, SVGAGI (reference sequence). The CDR3 consists of 11 residues. CDR3 sequence: CASRNYNEQFF. CDR3 nucleotide sequence: TGTGCCAGCAGGAACTACAATGAGCAGTTCTTC.

In DNA, the CDR3 is TGTGCCAGCAGCCCCCCGGGAAGGGCCGGGGAGCTGTTTTTT. Translated, it gives CASSPPGRAGELFF. J is TRBJ2-2 and V is TRBV5-5, with D possibly matching TRBD2 (5 bases). The length of the CDR3 is 14 residues. V gave up 4 bases and J gave up 6 bases, with 13 bases separating them. From germline, CDR1 is SGHKS and CDR2 YYEKEE (reference sequence).